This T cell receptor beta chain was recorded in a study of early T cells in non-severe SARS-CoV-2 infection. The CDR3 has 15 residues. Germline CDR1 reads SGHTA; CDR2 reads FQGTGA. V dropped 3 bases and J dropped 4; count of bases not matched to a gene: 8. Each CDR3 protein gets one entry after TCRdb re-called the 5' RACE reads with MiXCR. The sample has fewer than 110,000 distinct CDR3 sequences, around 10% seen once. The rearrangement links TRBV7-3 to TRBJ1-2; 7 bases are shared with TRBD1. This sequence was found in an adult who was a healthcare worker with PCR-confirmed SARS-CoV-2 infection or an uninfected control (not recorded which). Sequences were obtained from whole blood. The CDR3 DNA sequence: TGTGCCAGCAGCTTCTCCCGGACAGGACTCTATGGCTACACCTTC. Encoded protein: CASSFSRTGLYGYTF.